Included here is one TCR beta chain sequence, with context. This sample was included in a study of cytomegalovirus exposure and HLA in healthy donors. CDR1 is MDHEN, CDR2 SYDVKM, per germline. V was clipped by 5 bases and J by 2 bases, with 13 bases between them. This CDR3 region has 15 residues. Primers for the PCR totalled 60 Vbeta and 13 Jbeta. The method was immunoSEQ multiplex PCR; TCRdb's version includes in-frame clones alone and lacks a portion of them. This sample's table has 100,000 to 150,000 clones. The TCR sequence derives from a woman in her thirties or forties in good health and CMV-seropositive. The sequenced sample was PBMCs. The chain recombines TRBV28 with TRBJ2-1; maybe TRBD1 (5 bases). The CDR3 sequence is CASSVTAVAYNEQFF. CDR3 coding DNA: TGTGCCAGCAGTGTGACAGCAGTGGCCTACAATGAGCAGTTCTTC.